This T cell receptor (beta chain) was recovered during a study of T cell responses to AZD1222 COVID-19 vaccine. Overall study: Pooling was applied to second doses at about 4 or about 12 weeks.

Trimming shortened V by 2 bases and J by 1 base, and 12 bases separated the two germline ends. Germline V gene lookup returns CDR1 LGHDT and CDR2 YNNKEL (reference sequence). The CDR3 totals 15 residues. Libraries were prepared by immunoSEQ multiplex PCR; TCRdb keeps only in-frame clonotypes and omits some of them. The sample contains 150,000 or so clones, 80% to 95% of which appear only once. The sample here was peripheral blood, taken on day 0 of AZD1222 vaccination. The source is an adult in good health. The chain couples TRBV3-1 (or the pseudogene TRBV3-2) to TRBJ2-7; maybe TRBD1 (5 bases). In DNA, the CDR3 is TGTGCCAGCAGCCAACGCGGAGACAGTTCCTACGAGCAGTACTTC. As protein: CASSQRGDSSYEQYF.